The T cell receptor (beta chain) under discussion was sequenced for a study of vaccination effects on CD4 cells after COVID-19 (dated by TCRdb to about 2022). Concerning the study at large: Two doses of either the BNT162b2 or the mRNA-1273 mRNA SARS-CoV-2 vaccine were administered to participants. The study compared SARS-CoV-2 spike-specific CD4+ TCR repertoires before and after mRNA vaccination in COVID-19 convalescent patients and infection-naive vaccine recipients. Altogether, some 11 COVID-19 convalescent patients and 4 SARS-CoV-2-naive healthy vaccine recipients made up the full study. The Oncomine TCR Beta short-read assay on an Illumina iSeq 100 was used to sequence cultures from other donors in the study.

On the study overall, not on this receptor specifically: In healthy vaccine recipients, vaccine-induced clones were almost all SARS-CoV-2 mono-reactive, with only 1 of 255 being cross-reactive with common cold coronaviruses. At late post-vaccination timepoints, both infection-induced and vaccine-induced clones showed marked clonal contraction, consistent with waning T cell responses. The study was limited by a small number of convalescent patients, and early post-infection timepoints were lacking.

Library method: the immunoSEQ multiplex PCR assay. DNA from the cultured, isolated CD4+ T cells was subjected to TCR beta CDR3 sequencing. The authors' pipeline ran thus. Non-productive TCR sequences were removed and reads were trimmed to the CDR3 region, keeping CDR3s of at least 7 amino acids. Antigen-specific clonotypes were identified using the MANAFEST web app by comparison of expansion in peptide wells against reference cultures. Positive clones required FDR<0.05 expansion versus reference and all other wells, odds ratio above 5, and frequency above 0.1% in two replicate wells. A clonotype was called cross-reactive if it was significantly expanded both in SARS-CoV-2 spike wells and in at least one common cold coronavirus spike condition. Using the stringdist R package, CDR3 similarity was measured by Levenshtein distance, and unrooted trees were constructed with ape in R 3.6.1. The table was pulled from immuneACCESS by TCRdb, which kept in-frame rearrangements only. Such tables lose some clones; where checked, under half of the loss comes from unresolved V genes, and the rest has no known cause. The DNA was the basis for D and trimming; V, J and clone size are from that table. A total of 50,000 or so clones appear in this sample, over 75% of them only once. About 2.2% of the sample belongs to the ten largest clones.

The ViraFEST assay stimulated PBMC with viral peptide pools and then used TCR sequencing to identify antigen-specific CD4+ T cell clonotypes by expansion. After around 10 days of culture, CD4+ T cells were isolated with the EasySep CD4+ T cell isolation kit. The absence of prior SARS-CoV-2 infection in healthy vaccine recipients was confirmed by negative nucleocapsid antibodies before and after vaccination. About 2.1 million PBMC per well were cultured in IMDM with roughly 5% human AB serum, around 9.1 IU/ml IL-2 and gentamicin, plus 10 ug/ml peptides. Half of the culture medium was replaced with fresh IL-2-containing medium on days 3 and 7. Unless noted otherwise, every peptide stimulation condition was cultured in triplicate wells. PBMC were separated from whole blood using Ficoll-Paque Plus gradient centrifugation and were then either cryopreserved at -140C or used fresh. The overlapping peptide pools covered the spike proteins of SARS-CoV-2 as well as those of the common cold coronaviruses HCoV-NL63, HCoV-OC43 and HCoV-229E. Genomic DNA was extracted from cultured CD4+ T cells with the QIAamp micro DNA kit.

In the case of this clone: It has no known antigen specificity. No base qualities exist here, and no much larger clone lies one base off it.

The source material was CD4+ T cells from PBMCs cultured with HCoV-229E spike peptides, sampled before COVID-19 vaccination. The cell subset or site label on this specimen signifies: HCoV-229E spike overlapping peptide pool stimulation. The receptor comes from a human donor who received a COVID-19 vaccine.

The nucleotide sequence is given as TGCAGCGTGAGGGGGGGACCGGATTCACCCCTCCACTTT. It encodes CSVRGGPDSPLHF. The chain is encoded by TRBV29-1 joined to TRBJ1-6, and TRBD1 may be the D gene, going by 6 matching bases. V sheds 6 bases and J sheds 8 bases, leaving 14 bases between their ends. The CDR3 runs 13 amino acids, cysteine and phenylalanine included. The sequence is cut down to CDR3 DNA, 39 bases in frame from base 1. According to the germline V gene, CDR1 reads SQVTM and CDR2 reads ANQGSEA.